This T cell receptor (beta chain) was documented in a study of cytomegalovirus exposure and HLA in healthy donors. The PCR ran on 60 Vbeta and 13 Jbeta primers. Sequencing was performed with immunoSEQ multiplex PCR; in TCRdb, only in-frame clones are kept and a portion is missing. The sample has tens of thousands of clones, 70% to 80% seen once; the top ten hold around 1.5%. The CDR3 is made up of 15 amino acids. Germline-derived CDR1 and CDR2 are MNHEY and SVGAGI. Trimming stripped 2 bases from V and 2 bases from J, with 12 bases between. The sequence came from a female donor in good health and CMV-seronegative. The J gene is TRBJ2-5, the V gene TRBV6-5; D is ambiguous. Source material: PBMCs. The CDR3 coding sequence is TGTGCCAGCAGTTACCCGGGTGACCCTCAAGAGACCCAGTACTTC. This encodes CASSYPGDPQETQYF.